The 12 T cell receptor beta chains in this list originate from one sample, sequenced in a study of cytomegalovirus exposure and HLA in healthy donors. The PCR employed 60 Vbeta primers together with 13 Jbeta primers. The repertoire was sequenced with immunoSEQ multiplex PCR; TCRdb's copy has only in-frame clones and lacks some. The sample shows some 220,000 clones, approximately 78% of them seen only once. Sequencing input: PBMCs. The receptors derive from a boy aged 5-17 years in good health and CMV-seronegative.

V usage is TRBV6-4 and J usage is TRBJ1-1; D gene unclear. CDR1 and CDR2 (germline): MRHNA, SNTAGT. The V gene lost 5 bases and the J gene lost 2 bases, with 9 bases spanning the gap. This CDR3 spans 13 amino acids. CDR3 bases: TGTGCCAGCAGTTCCGGGATTAACACTGAAGCTTTCTTT. It yields the protein CASSSGINTEAFF.

V is TRBV11-3 and J is TRBJ2-2; D gene uncertain. The CDR3 spans 14 residues. The V end was cut by 0 bases, the J end by 2 bases, with 4 bases between. The V gene's germline CDR1 is SGHNT and CDR2 YENEEA. The CDR3 coding sequence is TGTGCCAGCAGCTTAGAGGCTAACACCGGGGAGCTGTTTTTT. It yields the protein CASSLEANTGELFF.

V usage is TRBV30 and J usage is TRBJ1-6, with D perhaps TRBD1 (5 bases). The germline V and J ends were trimmed by 0 bases and 7 bases, with 28 bases remaining between them. Per the germline V gene, CDR1 is GTSNPN and CDR2 is SVGIG (reference sequence). This CDR3 has 20 residues. CDR3 in amino acids: CAWSVGVITGGWGRNSPLHF. The CDR3 DNA sequence: TGTGCCTGGAGTGTCGGAGTCATCACGGGAGGATGGGGGAGGAATTCACCCCTCCACTTT.

This chain joins TRBV4-2 and TRBJ1-2; tentative D call: TRBD1 (6 bases). Germline assignment: CDR1 LGHNA and CDR2 YNFKEQ. The CDR3 runs to 15 residues. The V end lost 2 bases, the J end lost 4 bases, and 14 bases lay between the germline ends. This CDR3 reads CASSQLQGRGYGYTF. The CDR3 nucleotides are TGTGCCAGCAGCCAACTACAGGGTAGAGGCTATGGCTACACCTTC.

This clone was detected once. The CDR3 is CAIRADNEQFF. CDR3 nucleotides: TGTGCCATCAGGGCAGACAATGAGCAGTTCTTC. The rearrangement links TRBV10-3 to TRBJ2-1; D is unresolved. This CDR3 is built from 11 residues. The germline gives CDR1 ENHRY, CDR2 SYGVKD. Trimming took 6 bases from V and 5 from J, leaving 5 bases between them.

The chain couples TRBV19 to TRBJ1-1; a weak D match, TRBD1 (5 bases). This CDR3 is built from 14 residues. The V end was cut by 6 bases, the J end by 1 base, with 12 bases between. Germline loops: CDR1 LNHDA, CDR2 SQIVND (reference sequence). The CDR3, as DNA: TGTGCCAGTAGCCCCCGTGACAGGAACACTGAAGCTTTCTTT. Protein product: CASSPRDRNTEAFF.

The chain has TRBV19 and TRBJ1-2; D unresolved. Trimming cost V 11 bases and J 0 bases, with 10 bases left between them. CDR3 size: 12 residues. Germline assignment: CDR1 LNHDA and CDR2 SQIVND (reference sequence). DNA of the CDR3: TGTGCCGCTAGAGAAGCTAACTATGGCTACACCTTC. Encoded protein: CAAREANYGYTF.

This chain uses TRBV5-1 with TRBJ1-2; TRBD1 matches 9 bases. CDR1 is SGHRS, CDR2 YFSETQ, per germline. The V gene end was trimmed by 4 bases and the J gene end by 3 bases; junction bases not matched to a gene: 7. The CDR3 length is 15 residues. The CDR3 is CASSPGTGIDYGYTF. The CDR3 coding sequence is TGCGCCAGCAGCCCAGGGACAGGGATTGACTATGGCTACACCTTC. Drawing the rest from reference TRBV5-1 and TRBJ1-2, the complete variable domain is KAGVTQTPRYLIKTRGQQVTLSCSPISGHRSVSWYQQTPGQGLQFLFEYFSETQRNKGNFPGRFSGRQFSNSRSEMNVSTLELGDSALYLCASSPGTGIDYGYTFGSGTRLTVV.

In DNA form, the CDR3 reads TGTGCCAGCAGACCAACCGGGACAGGATGGGGGCAGTACTTC. It codes for CASRPTGTGWGQYF. This sequence joins TRBV27 and TRBJ2-7; 8 nucleotides agree with TRBD1. Trimming cost V 6 bases and J 9 bases; bases outside gene matches: 13. CDR1 is MNHEY, CDR2 SMNVEV, per germline (reference sequence). The CDR3 runs 14 residues.

The rearrangement uses TRBV19 and TRBJ1-1; 7 bases are a match to TRBD1. This CDR3 has 15 amino acids. Germline CDR1 LNHDA, CDR2 SQIVND (reference sequence). The V segment lost 2 bases and the J segment 0 bases; nucleotides outside the gene matches: 3. The CDR3 loop reads CASSILQGMNTEAFF. The CDR3 DNA sequence: TGTGCCAGTAGTATACTACAGGGGATGAACACTGAAGCTTTCTTT.

V gene TRBV6-1 combines with J gene TRBJ2-1; 11 nucleotides agree with TRBD2. CDR1 is MNHNS and CDR2 is SASEGT in the germline V gene. This CDR3 is built from 16 residues. V shed 4 bases and J 6 bases; nucleotides not matched to a gene: 8. The CDR3 DNA follows: TGTGCCAGCAGTGTTGTCCGACTAGCGGGGATCAATGAGCAGTTCTTC. This codes for CASSVVRLAGINEQFF.

Comment on this clone: An end of the junction differs from the germline gene, which may be a read error. The DNA for the CDR3 is TGCAGCGTCTTAGTGGGACTAGCGCCACCCGAGCGGTTCTTC. This gives the protein CSVLVGLAPPERFF. J is TRBJ2-1 and V is TRBV29-1, with 10 positions matching TRBD2. The CDR3 extends over 14 amino acids. Germline V gene sequence: CDR1 SQVTM, CDR2 ANQGSEA.